Listed here is a single T cell receptor (beta chain). Its antigen is not known. These data come from a study of monozygotic twins with inflammatory bowel disease. UMIs that had a 6-nucleotide sample barcode were put in using template switching. Reprocessing the 5' RACE reads, TCRdb reports a single entry for every CDR3 protein and omits DNA. The sample's table shows under 200,000 distinct CDR3 sequences. Germline CDR1 is SGHAT and CDR2 is FQNNGV. The CDR3 spans 15 residues. Study results and caveats: Patients got different immunosuppressive treatments, which may have made their repertoires more variable. The sharing of clonotypes with others was lower in IBD patients than in healthy twins, especially with disease activity.

The rearrangement joins TRBV11-2 to TRBJ1-4; TCRdb picks TRBD1, but there is no DNA to check that call. Sequenced: blood. The origin of this receptor is a human donor with ulcerative colitis or Crohn's disease, or a healthy co-twin of an affected twin (not recorded which). The CDR3 is CASSPSGTANEKLFF.